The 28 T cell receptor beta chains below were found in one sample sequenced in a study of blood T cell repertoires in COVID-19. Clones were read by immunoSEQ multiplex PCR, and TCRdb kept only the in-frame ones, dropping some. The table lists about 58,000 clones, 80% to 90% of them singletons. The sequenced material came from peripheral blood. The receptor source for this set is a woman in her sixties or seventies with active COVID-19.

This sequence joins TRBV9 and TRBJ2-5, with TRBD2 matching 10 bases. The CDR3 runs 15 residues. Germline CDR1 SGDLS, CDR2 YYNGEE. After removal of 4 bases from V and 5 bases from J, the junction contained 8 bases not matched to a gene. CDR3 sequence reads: CASSPLAGVTETQYF. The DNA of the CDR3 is TGTGCCAGCAGCCCCCTAGCGGGAGTTACGGAGACCCAGTACTTC.

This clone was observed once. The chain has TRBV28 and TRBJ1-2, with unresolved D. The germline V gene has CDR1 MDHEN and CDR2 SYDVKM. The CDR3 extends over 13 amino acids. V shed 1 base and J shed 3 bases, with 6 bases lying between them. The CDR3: CASSLLQDYGYTF. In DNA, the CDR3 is TGTGCCAGCAGTTTATTGCAGGACTATGGCTACACCTTC.

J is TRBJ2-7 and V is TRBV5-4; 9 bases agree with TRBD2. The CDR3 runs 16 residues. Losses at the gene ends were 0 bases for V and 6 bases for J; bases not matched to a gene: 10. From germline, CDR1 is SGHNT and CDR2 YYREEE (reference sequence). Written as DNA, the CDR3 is TGTGCCAGCAGCTTGGGTAGCGGGAGTATTGAGGGCGAGCAGTACTTC. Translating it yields CASSLGSGSIEGEQYF. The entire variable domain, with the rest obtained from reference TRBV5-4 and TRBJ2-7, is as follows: ETGVTQSPTHLIKTRGQQVTLRCSSQSGHNTVSWYQQALGQGPQFIFQYYREEENGRGNFPPRFSGLQFPNYSSELNVNALELDDSALYLCASSLGSGSIEGEQYFGPGTRLTVT.

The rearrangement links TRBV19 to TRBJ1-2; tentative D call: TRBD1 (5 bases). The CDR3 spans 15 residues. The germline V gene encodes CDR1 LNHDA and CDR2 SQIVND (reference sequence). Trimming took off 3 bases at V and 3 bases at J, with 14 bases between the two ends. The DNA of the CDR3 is TGTGCCAGTAGTATCGGGGGAAAAAGGGACTATGGCTACACCTTC. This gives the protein CASSIGGKRDYGYTF.

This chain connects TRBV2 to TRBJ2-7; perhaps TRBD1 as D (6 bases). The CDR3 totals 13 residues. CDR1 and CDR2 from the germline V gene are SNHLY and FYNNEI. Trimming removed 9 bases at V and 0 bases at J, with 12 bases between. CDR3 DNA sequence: TGTGCCAGGTACACAGGGTACTCCTACGAGCAGTACTTC. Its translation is CARYTGYSYEQYF.

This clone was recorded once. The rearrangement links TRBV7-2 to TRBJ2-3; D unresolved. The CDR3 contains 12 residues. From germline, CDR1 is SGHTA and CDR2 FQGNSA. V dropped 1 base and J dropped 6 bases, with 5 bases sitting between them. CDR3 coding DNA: TGTGCCAGCAGCTTAGTCGGGGATACGCAGTATTTT. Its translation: CASSLVGDTQYF.

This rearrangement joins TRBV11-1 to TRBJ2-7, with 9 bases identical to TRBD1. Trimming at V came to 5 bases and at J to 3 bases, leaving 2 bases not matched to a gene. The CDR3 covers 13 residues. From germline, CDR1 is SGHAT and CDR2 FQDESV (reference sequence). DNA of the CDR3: TGTGCCAGCAGCCTGGACAGGGGCTACGAGCAGTACTTC. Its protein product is CASSLDRGYEQYF.

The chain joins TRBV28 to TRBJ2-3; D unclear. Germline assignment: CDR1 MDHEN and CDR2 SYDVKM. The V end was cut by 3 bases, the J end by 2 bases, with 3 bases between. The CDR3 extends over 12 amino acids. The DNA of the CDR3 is TGTGCCAGCAGTTTGTACACAGATACGCAGTATTTT. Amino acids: CASSLYTDTQYF.

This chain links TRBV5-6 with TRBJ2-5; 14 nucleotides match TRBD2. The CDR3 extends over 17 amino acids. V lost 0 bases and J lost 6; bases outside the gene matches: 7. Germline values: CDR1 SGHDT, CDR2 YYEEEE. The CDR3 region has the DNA TGTGCCAGCAGCTTGGAGGGACTAGCGGGAGAAAGAAAGACCCAGTACTTC. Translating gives CASSLEGLAGERKTQYF.

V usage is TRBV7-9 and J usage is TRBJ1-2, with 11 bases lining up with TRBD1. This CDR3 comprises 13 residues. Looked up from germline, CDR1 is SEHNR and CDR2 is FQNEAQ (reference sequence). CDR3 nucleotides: TGTGCTGCGGGACAGGGGGCTAACTATGGCTACACCTTC. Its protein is CAAGQGANYGYTF.

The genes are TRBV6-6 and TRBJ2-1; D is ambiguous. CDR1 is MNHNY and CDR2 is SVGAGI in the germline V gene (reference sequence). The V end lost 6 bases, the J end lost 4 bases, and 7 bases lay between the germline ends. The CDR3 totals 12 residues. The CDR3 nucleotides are TGTGCCAGCAGGAACCAGTACAATGAGCAGTTCTTC. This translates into CASRNQYNEQFF.

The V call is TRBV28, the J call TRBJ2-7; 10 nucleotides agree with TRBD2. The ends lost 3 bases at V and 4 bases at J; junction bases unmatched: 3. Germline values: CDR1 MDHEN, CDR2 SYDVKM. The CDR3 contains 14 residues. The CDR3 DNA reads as TGTGCCAGCAGTTTTGGGACTAGCGTATACGAGCAGTACTTC. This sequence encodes CASSFGTSVYEQYF.

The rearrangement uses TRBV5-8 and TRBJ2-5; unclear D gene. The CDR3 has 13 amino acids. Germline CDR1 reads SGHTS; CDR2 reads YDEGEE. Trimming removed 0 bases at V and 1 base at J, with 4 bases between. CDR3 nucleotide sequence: TGTGCCAGCAGCTTGGACACCCAAGAGACCCAGTACTTC. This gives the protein CASSLDTQETQYF.

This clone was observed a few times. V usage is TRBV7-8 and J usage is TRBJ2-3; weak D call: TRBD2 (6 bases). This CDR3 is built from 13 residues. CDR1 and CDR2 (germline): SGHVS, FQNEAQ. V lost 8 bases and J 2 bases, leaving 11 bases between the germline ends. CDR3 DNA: TGTGCCAGCCGACCTAGCGTCACAGATACGCAGTATTTT. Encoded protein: CASRPSVTDTQYF.

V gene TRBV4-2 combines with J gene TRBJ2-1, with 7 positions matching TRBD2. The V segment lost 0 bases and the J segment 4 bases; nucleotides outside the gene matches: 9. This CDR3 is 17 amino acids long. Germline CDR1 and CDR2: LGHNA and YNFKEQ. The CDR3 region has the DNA TGTGCCAGCAGCCAAGATGAGGAGGGAGGGGTTTACAATGAGCAGTTCTTC. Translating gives CASSQDEEGGVYNEQFF.

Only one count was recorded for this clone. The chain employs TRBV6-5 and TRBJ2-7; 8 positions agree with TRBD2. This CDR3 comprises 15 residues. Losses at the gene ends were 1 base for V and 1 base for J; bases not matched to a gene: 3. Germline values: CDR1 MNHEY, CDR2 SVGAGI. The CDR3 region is CASSYWAGGSYEQYF. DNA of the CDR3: TGTGCCAGCAGTTACTGGGCGGGAGGTTCCTACGAGCAGTACTTC.

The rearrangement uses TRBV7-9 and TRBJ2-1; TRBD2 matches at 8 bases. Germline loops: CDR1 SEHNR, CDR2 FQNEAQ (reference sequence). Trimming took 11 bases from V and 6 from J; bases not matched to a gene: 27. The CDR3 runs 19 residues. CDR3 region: CAGRRWGVTGGPRINEQFF. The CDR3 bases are TGTGCCGGACGAAGATGGGGGGTAACGGGAGGGCCGAGGATCAATGAGCAGTTCTTC.

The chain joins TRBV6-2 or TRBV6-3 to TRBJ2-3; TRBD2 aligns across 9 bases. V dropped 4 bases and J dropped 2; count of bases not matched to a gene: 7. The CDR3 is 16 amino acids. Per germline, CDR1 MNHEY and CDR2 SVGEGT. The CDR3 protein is CASSSLSGRLTDTQYF. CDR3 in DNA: TGTGCCAGCAGTTCACTAAGCGGGAGGCTCACAGATACGCAGTATTTT.

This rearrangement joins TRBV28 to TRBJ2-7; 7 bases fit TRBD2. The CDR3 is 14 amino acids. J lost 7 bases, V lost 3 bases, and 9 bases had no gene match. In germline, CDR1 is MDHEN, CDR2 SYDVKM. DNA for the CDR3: TGTGCCAGCAGTTTCAGCGGGATGATGCTTGAGCAGTACTTC. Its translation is CASSFSGMMLEQYF.

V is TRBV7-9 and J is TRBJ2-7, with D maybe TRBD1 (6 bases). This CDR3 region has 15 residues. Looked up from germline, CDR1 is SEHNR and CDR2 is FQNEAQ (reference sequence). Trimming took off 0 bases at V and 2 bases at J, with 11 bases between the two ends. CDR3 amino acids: CASSLATGITYEQYF. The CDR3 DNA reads TGTGCCAGCAGCTTAGCTACAGGGATTACCTACGAGCAGTACTTC.

This chain's CDR3 is CASTALNWEVGETQYF. The CDR3 DNA is TGTGCCAGCACCGCCCTCAATTGGGAGGTGGGTGAGACCCAGTACTTC. The rearrangement links TRBV28 to TRBJ2-5; D is possibly TRBD2 (6 bases). CDR3 size: 16 residues. The V end lost 7 bases, the J end lost 5 bases, and 23 bases lay between the germline ends. Germline loops: CDR1 MDHEN, CDR2 SYDVKM. The full variable domain, completed using reference TRBV28 and TRBJ2-5, is DVKVTQSSRYLVKRTGEKVFLECVQDMDHENMFWYRQDPGLGLRLIYFSYDVKMKEKGDIPEGYSVSREKKERFSLILESASTNQTSMYLCASTALNWEVGETQYFGPGTRLLVL.

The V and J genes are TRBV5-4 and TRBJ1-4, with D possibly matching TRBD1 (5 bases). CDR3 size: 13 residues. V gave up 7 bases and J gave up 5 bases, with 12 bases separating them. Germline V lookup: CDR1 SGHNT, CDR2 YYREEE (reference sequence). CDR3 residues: CASGGVSNEKLFF. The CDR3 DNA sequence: TGTGCCAGCGGGGGGGTTTCCAATGAAAAACTGTTTTTT. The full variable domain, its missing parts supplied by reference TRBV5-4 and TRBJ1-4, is ETGVTQSPTHLIKTRGQQVTLRCSSQSGHNTVSWYQQALGQGPQFIFQYYREEENGRGNFPPRFSGLQFPNYSSELNVNALELDDSALYLCASGGVSNEKLFFGSGTQLSVL.

CDR3 residues: CASSVDSSYNEQFF. The CDR3 DNA sequence: TGTGCCAGCAGCGTCGACAGCTCCTACAATGAGCAGTTCTTC. The genes are TRBV9 and TRBJ2-1, with a weak D call TRBD1 (5 bases). Trimming shortened V by 2 bases and J by 0 bases, and 6 bases separated the two germline ends. The CDR3 runs to 14 residues. Germline loops: CDR1 SGDLS, CDR2 YYNGEE.

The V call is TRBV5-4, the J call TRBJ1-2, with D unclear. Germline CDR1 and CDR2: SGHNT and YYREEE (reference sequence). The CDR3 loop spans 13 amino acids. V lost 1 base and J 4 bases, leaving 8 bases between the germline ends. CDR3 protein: CASSLSVGYGYTF. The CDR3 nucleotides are TGTGCCAGCAGCTTGAGCGTCGGCTATGGCTACACCTTC.

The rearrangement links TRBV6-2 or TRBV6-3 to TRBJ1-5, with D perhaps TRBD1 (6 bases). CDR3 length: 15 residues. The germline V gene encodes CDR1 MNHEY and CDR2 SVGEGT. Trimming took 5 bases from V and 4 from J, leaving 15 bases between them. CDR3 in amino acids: CASSHTGTGNQPQHF. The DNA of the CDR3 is TGTGCCAGCAGTCATACAGGGACGGGGAATCAGCCCCAGCATTTT.

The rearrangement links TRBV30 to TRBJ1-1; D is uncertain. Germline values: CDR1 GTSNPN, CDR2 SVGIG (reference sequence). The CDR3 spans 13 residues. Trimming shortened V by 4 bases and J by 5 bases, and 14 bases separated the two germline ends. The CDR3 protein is CAWTDGSSTEAFF. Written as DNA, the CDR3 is TGTGCCTGGACCGACGGGAGTTCGACTGAAGCTTTCTTT.

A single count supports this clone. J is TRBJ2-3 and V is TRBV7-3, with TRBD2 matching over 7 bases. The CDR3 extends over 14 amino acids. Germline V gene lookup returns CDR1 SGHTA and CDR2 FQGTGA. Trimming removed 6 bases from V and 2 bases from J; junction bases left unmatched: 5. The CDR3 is CASRPAGPTDTQYF. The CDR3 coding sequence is TGTGCCAGCAGGCCAGCGGGACCCACAGATACGCAGTATTTT.

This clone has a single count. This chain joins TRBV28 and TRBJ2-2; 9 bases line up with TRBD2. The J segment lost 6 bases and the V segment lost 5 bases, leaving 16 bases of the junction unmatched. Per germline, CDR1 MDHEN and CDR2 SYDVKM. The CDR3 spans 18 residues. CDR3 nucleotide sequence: TGTGCCAGCAGTCCATACAAACTCGGGGGACTAGCAGCCGGGGAGCTGTTTTTT. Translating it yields CASSPYKLGGLAAGELFF.